These 27 T cell receptor beta chains were sequenced from one sample in a study of Graves' ophthalmopathy and Graves' hyperthyroidism. Amplifying from RNA transcripts, the study obtained TCR beta CDR3 regions. Scientists carried out first-round RT-PCR using HTBI primers and then a second-round multiplex PCR. A single record per CDR3 protein comes from TCRdb applying MiXCR to the multiplex PCR reads. Seen here are roughly 420,000 distinct CDR3 sequences, around 21% observed once, and the top ten hold 2.5% to 3.5%. The sequenced sample was peripheral blood. These receptors originate from a young woman with stable Graves' hyperthyroidism.

This clonotype has only a few counts. The rearrangement links TRBV30 to TRBJ1-1; 7 bases fit TRBD1. The CDR3 runs to 13 residues. After removal of 4 bases from V and 1 base from J, the junction contained 3 bases not matched to a gene. CDR1 GTSNPN and CDR2 SVGIG come from the germline V gene (reference sequence). The CDR3 DNA reads as TGTGCCTGGAAGGGGGCTGCGAACACTGAAGCTTTCTTT. Its protein product is CAWKGAANTEAFF.

DNA for the CDR3: TGTGCCAGCAGTTCCCGAAGCCTAAACAGGGGAGAGGGATCCTATAATTCACCCCTCCACTTT. This sequence encodes CASSSRSLNRGEGSYNSPLHF. The chain recombines TRBV28 with TRBJ1-6, with 7 bases that match TRBD1. V was clipped by 4 bases and J by 1 base; unmatched bases: 19. CDR1 is MDHEN and CDR2 is SYDVKM in the germline V gene. The CDR3 covers 21 residues.

V is TRBV6-1 and J is TRBJ2-7, with 7 bases fitting TRBD1. Trimming at V came to 10 bases and at J to 3 bases, leaving 12 bases not matched to a gene. The CDR3 is 14 residues long. Germline V lookup: CDR1 MNHNS, CDR2 SASEGT. The CDR3 nucleotides are TGTGCCACAATCCGGGACAGTAGATTCTACGAGCAGTACTTC. Translating it yields CATIRDSRFYEQYF.

This clonotype has ten or more counts. This rearrangement joins TRBV13 to TRBJ2-7, with D hard to call. Trimming stripped 3 bases from V and 6 bases from J, with 9 bases between. The CDR3 has 12 amino acids. CDR1 PRHDT and CDR2 FYEKMQ come from the germline V gene (reference sequence). The DNA of the CDR3 is TGTGCCAGCAGCTTTTCCCACTCCGAGCAGTACTTC. Protein sequence: CASSFSHSEQYF.

The chain carries TRBV28 and TRBJ1-5; 7 bases are a match to TRBD1. The CDR3 contains 15 residues. Trimming took 7 bases from V and 4 from J; bases not matched to a gene: 10. CDR1 and CDR2 (germline): MDHEN, SYDVKM. The CDR3 region has the DNA TGTGCCAGCAAAATTACACCGGGACAGAATCAGCCCCAGCATTTT. This sequence encodes CASKITPGQNQPQHF.

This clonotype was counted ten times or more. The V call is TRBV6-2 or TRBV6-3, the J call TRBJ2-7; D is possibly TRBD1 (7 bases). This CDR3 has 19 residues. The germline CDR1 and CDR2 sequences are MNHEY and SVGEGT. V was trimmed by 5 bases and J by 2 bases, leaving 28 bases between them. The CDR3 DNA reads as TGTGCCAGCAGTCTCCACGGAGGGCCACAGGGGATAGGGACCTACGAGCAGTACTTC. Translating gives CASSLHGGPQGIGTYEQYF.

The V gene is TRBV28, the J gene TRBJ1-5, with 7 bases identical to TRBD1. Germline CDR1 MDHEN, CDR2 SYDVKM. The CDR3 is 16 amino acids. V trimming: 4 bases; J trimming: 0 bases; junction bases outside the gene matches: 6. CDR3 loop: CASSYPGTVSNQPQHF. In DNA form, the CDR3 reads TGTGCCAGCAGTTACCCCGGGACAGTTAGCAATCAGCCCCAGCATTTT.

There are many counts of this clonotype. The chain couples TRBV2 to TRBJ2-5; the D gene is possibly TRBD2 (6 bases). Trimming stripped 7 bases from V and 1 base from J, with 10 bases between. Germline assignment: CDR1 SNHLY and CDR2 FYNNEI. The length of the CDR3 is 13 residues. CDR3 residues: CASTLATQETQYF. The CDR3 nucleotides read TGTGCCAGCACGCTAGCGACCCAAGAGACCCAGTACTTC. Full variable domain (outside the CDR3, taken from reference TRBV2 and TRBJ2-5): EPEVTQTPSHQVTQMGQEVILRCVPISNHLYFYWYRQILGQKVEFLVSFYNNEISEKSEIFDDQFSVERPDGSNFTLKIRSTKLEDSAMYFCASTLATQETQYFGPGTRLLVL.

About this clonotype: Since the CDR3 does not end with the conserved phenylalanine or tryptophan, this likely comes from a read error. Because the CDR3's place on the DNA is in doubt, the DNA is left out and the CDR3 is given as listed by TCRdb. This chain links TRBV7-2 with TRBJ2-7; TRBD2 is the table's D call, not checked against the DNA. Germline assignment: CDR1 SGHTA and CDR2 FQGNSA. Inclusive of both ends, the CDR3 amounts to 8 amino acids. The CDR3 protein is CASSLLAG.

The chain links TRBV12-3 or TRBV12-4 to TRBJ1-1, with 7 bases lining up with TRBD1. With 7 bases clipped from V and 4 bases from J, the junction kept 6 bases outside the gene matches. This CDR3 comprises 13 residues. CDR3 coding DNA: TGTGCCAGCACAAGACAGGGAGGCACTGAAGCTTTCTTT. Its translation is CASTRQGGTEAFF.

This clonotype came up many times. DNA of the CDR3: TGTGCCAGCAGAGTAGGGACAGGCTTTATGAACACTGAAGCTTTCTTT. Its protein product is CASRVGTGFMNTEAFF. The rearrangement uses TRBV6-5 and TRBJ1-1, with 8 nucleotides matching TRBD1. CDR1 MNHEY and CDR2 SVGAGI come from the germline V gene. The V segment lost 6 bases and the J segment 0 bases; nucleotides outside the gene matches: 9. There are 16 residues in the CDR3.

The rearrangement links TRBV6-1 to TRBJ2-7, with TRBD2 matching over 7 bases. CDR3 length: 15 amino acids. CDR1 and CDR2 from the germline V gene are MNHNS and SASEGT. Trimming cost V 0 bases and J 3 bases; bases outside gene matches: 5. Here the CDR3 reads CASSEAVGGYYEQYF. In DNA form, the CDR3 reads TGTGCCAGCAGTGAAGCTGTGGGAGGGTACTACGAGCAGTACTTC.

The chain has TRBV20-1 and TRBJ1-1, with a possible D match to TRBD1 (6 bases). Trimming pared 4 bases from V and 7 bases from J, leaving 19 bases between. Per the germline V gene, CDR1 is DFQATT and CDR2 is SNEGSKA (reference sequence). The CDR3 contains 14 residues. The CDR3 DNA sequence: TGCAGTGCTACGGAAGTGGGACAAGGAAATGAAGCTTTCTTT. Translated: CSATEVGQGNEAFF.

This clonotype has at least ten counts. This chain links TRBV10-1 with TRBJ2-5; no clear D gene. Germline V gene sequence: CDR1 WNHNN, CDR2 SYGVQD (reference sequence). V was shortened by 0 bases and J by 3 bases, with 5 bases between the two germline ends. This CDR3 region has 13 residues. CDR3 sequence (DNA): TGCGCCAGCAGTGAGTCGGTGGAAGAGACCCAGTACTTC. Its translation is CASSESVEETQYF.

V usage is TRBV2 and J usage is TRBJ2-5; the match to TRBD1 covers 8 bases. The CDR3 length is 15 residues. The germline CDR1 and CDR2 sequences are SNHLY and FYNNEI. With V trimmed by 5 bases and J by 5 bases, 10 bases remained unmatched. The CDR3 DNA is TGTGCCAGCAGTAGACAGGGGCCCGGAGGGGAGACCCAGTACTTC. As protein: CASSRQGPGGETQYF. Full variable domain (rest looked up from reference TRBV2 and TRBJ2-5): EPEVTQTPSHQVTQMGQEVILRCVPISNHLYFYWYRQILGQKVEFLVSFYNNEISEKSEIFDDQFSVERPDGSNFTLKIRSTKLEDSAMYFCASSRQGPGGETQYFGPGTRLLVL.

This clonotype was recorded many times. The rearrangement links TRBV29-1 to TRBJ2-7, with D tentatively TRBD2 (5 bases). V was cut by 7 bases and J by 5 bases, with 15 bases left in between. CDR3 length equals 12 residues. Germline V gives CDR1 SQVTM, CDR2 ANQGSEA. Here the CDR3 reads CSAIVPGNEQYF. The CDR3 nucleotides are TGCAGCGCAATAGTCCCGGGGAACGAGCAGTACTTC.

This clonotype was picked up a small number of times. The rearrangement links TRBV10-1 to TRBJ2-3, with unresolved D. CDR3 length: 14 amino acids. V was trimmed by 3 bases and J by 6 bases, leaving 13 bases between them. Germline values: CDR1 WNHNN, CDR2 SYGVQD (reference sequence). The CDR3 nucleotides are TGCGCCAGCAGTGACCCTTCTGGCGCGGATACGCAGTATTTT. As protein: CASSDPSGADTQYF.

The rearrangement uses TRBV3-1 and TRBJ2-7; TRBD1 might be the D (6 bases). Germline values: CDR1 LGHDT, CDR2 YNNKEL (reference sequence). The ends were cut back, 6 bases at V and 3 bases at J, with 12 bases in the middle. The CDR3 is made up of 13 amino acids. The CDR3, as DNA: TGTGCCAGCAGACCCGGGACAAGCTACGAGCAGTACTTC. It yields the protein CASRPGTSYEQYF.

This clonotype was found many times. The chain uses TRBV11-1 and TRBJ2-7; D is unresolved. The CDR3 loop spans 15 amino acids. CDR1 is SGHAT, CDR2 FQDESV, per germline (reference sequence). With 0 bases removed from V and 2 bases from J, the gap between germline ends came to 11 bases. The CDR3 region is CASSLASRATYEQYF. In nucleotides, the CDR3 is TGTGCCAGCAGCTTAGCGTCCCGAGCCACCTACGAGCAGTACTTC.

This clonotype was found a few times. This chain connects TRBV13 to TRBJ1-2; D is unresolved. Germline CDR1 and CDR2: PRHDT and FYEKMQ (reference sequence). The CDR3 totals 15 residues. V was trimmed by 6 bases and J by 1 base, leaving 15 bases between them. The CDR3 sequence: CASSSNSIRNYGYTF. Here the CDR3 DNA reads TGTGCCAGCAGTTCCAACAGTATACGTAACTATGGCTACACCTTC.

This clonotype was detected a few times. This rearrangement joins TRBV6-2 or TRBV6-3 to TRBJ2-2, with D possibly being TRBD2 (5 bases). The CDR3 extends over 15 amino acids. Trimming shortened V by 2 bases and J by 8 bases, and 15 bases separated the two germline ends. From germline, CDR1 is MNHEY and CDR2 SVGEGT. The CDR3 loop is CASSYRTPAGGELFF. For the CDR3, the DNA is TGTGCCAGCAGTTACCGGACCCCGGCGGGTGGGGAGCTGTTTTTT.

The table lists this clonotype with many counts. The CDR3 nucleotides are TGTGCCAGCAGTGATTCGGGCACTAGTCCCTACGAGCAGTACTTC. It encodes CASSDSGTSPYEQYF. V usage is TRBV25-1 and J usage is TRBJ2-7; D perhaps matches TRBD2 (5 bases). Looked up from germline, CDR1 is MGHDK and CDR2 is SYGVNS. The CDR3 contains 15 residues. The ends were cut back, 3 bases at V and 2 bases at J, with 14 bases in the middle.

Many counts were recorded for this clonotype. The gene calls are TRBV25-1 and TRBJ1-2, with 9 bases aligning to TRBD1. The CDR3 is 14 residues long. Per germline, CDR1 MGHDK and CDR2 SYGVNS. Trimming took 5 bases from V and 6 from J; bases not matched to a gene: 7. DNA for the CDR3: TGTGCCAGCAGTAAACTGGACAGGGGTGATGGCTACACCTTC. Protein product: CASSKLDRGDGYTF.

At least ten counts were recorded for this clonotype. J is TRBJ1-1 and V is TRBV10-1; TRBD1 matches at 7 bases. Germline trimming cut 0 bases from V and 10 bases from J; bases unmatched to any gene: 5. The V gene's germline CDR1 is WNHNN and CDR2 SYGVQD (reference sequence). CDR3 length: 13 amino acids. The chain's CDR3 is CASSESGTARAFF. The CDR3 DNA follows: TGCGCCAGCAGTGAGTCGGGGACAGCCCGAGCTTTCTTT.

This clonotype was seen at least ten times. The chain employs TRBV15 and TRBJ1-1; 7 nucleotides match TRBD1. Germline CDR1 and CDR2: LNHNV and YYDKDF (reference sequence). With 3 bases clipped from V and 7 bases from J, the junction kept 5 bases outside the gene matches. This CDR3 region has 13 residues. DNA for the CDR3: TGTGCCACCAGCAGGCACCGGGACAGTGAAGCTTTCTTT. Its protein product is CATSRHRDSEAFF.

In its sample, this clonotype was seen many times. The CDR3, as DNA: TGTGCCAGCTCGCCCGACAGGGGTCACCACGAGCAGTACTTC. Protein: CASSPDRGHHEQYF. The V gene is TRBV18, the J gene TRBJ2-7, with 8 nucleotides matching TRBD1. There are 14 residues in the CDR3. The V segment lost 6 bases and the J segment 5 bases; nucleotides outside the gene matches: 9. Germline values: CDR1 KGHSH, CDR2 LQKENI.

This clonotype has ten or more counts. This may come from a read error, since a much larger clone is one base off. The CDR3 here is CVSSYGSRGTGELFF. In DNA, the CDR3 is TGTGTCAGCAGTTATGGCAGTCGCGGCACCGGGGAGCTGTTTTTT. This sequence joins TRBV6-5 and TRBJ2-2; D uncertain. This CDR3 comprises 15 residues. The V gene's germline CDR1 is MNHEY and CDR2 SVGAGI.